This T cell receptor beta chain was captured in a study of OX40 agonist ivuxolimab in advanced cancers. Regarding the study as a whole: Partial responders at 0.1-3.0 mg/kg had among the lowest clonal expansion.

This clone was seen more than once but under ten times. What it binds is unknown. Per the germline V gene, CDR1 is SGHAT and CDR2 is FQNNGV. V lost 5 bases, J lost 4 bases, and 10 bases stayed unmatched. The CDR3 spans 17 residues. Assay: immunoSEQ multiplex PCR; the TCRdb copy retains only in-frame clones and omits some. Among some 48,000 clones listed, about 75% were seen once. The chain is built from TRBV11-2 and TRBJ2-3; 12 bases align to TRBD2. The sequence was collected from an adult with an advanced solid tumor such as melanoma, head and neck, liver or kidney cancer. The specimen was CD4+ or CD8+ T cells sorted from blood, collected in a trial of the OX40 agonist ivuxolimab. CDR3 sequence: CASSRLQTSGRPDTQYF. The DNA for the CDR3 is TGTGCCAGCAGCCGACTACAGACTAGCGGGAGACCAGATACGCAGTATTTT.